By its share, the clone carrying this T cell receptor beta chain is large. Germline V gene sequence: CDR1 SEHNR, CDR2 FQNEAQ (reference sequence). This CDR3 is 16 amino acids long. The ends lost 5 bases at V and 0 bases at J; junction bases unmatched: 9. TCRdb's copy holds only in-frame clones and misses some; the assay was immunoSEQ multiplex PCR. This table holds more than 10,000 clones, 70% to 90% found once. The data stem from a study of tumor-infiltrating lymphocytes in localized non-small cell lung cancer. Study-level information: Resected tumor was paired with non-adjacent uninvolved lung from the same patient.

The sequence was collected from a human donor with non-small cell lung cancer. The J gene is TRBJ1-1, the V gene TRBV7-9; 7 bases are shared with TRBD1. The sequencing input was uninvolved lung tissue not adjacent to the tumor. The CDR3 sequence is CASSNRDSLMNTEAFF. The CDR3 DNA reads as TGTGCCAGCAGCAATCGGGACAGTCTAATGAACACTGAAGCTTTCTTT.